The source of this T cell receptor (beta chain) is a study of T cell changes during pregnancy in multiple sclerosis (dated by TCRdb to about 2019). Turning to the overall study: The study examined how the T cell repertoire changed over the course of pregnancy in women with multiple sclerosis.

Reading from cysteine to phenylalanine, the CDR3 counts 15 amino acids. Only the CDR3 DNA stays, 45 bases, in frame from base 1. Trimming costs V 5 bases and J 3 bases, and their ends lie 14 bases apart. Via the germline V gene, CDR1 is MDHEN and CDR2 SYDVKM. On this clone: Its antigen remains unidentified. The input lacks base qualities; no much larger clone sits a single base away.

Libraries came from the immunoSEQ multiplex PCR assay. The immuneACCESS repertoire file appears here via TCRdb, limited to in-frame rearrangements. These files lack a portion of the clones; in checked studies, under half of the deficit traces to unresolved V genes, and the cause of the others is not known. The sample table shows 15,000 or so clones, and 80% to 90% are seen once. More than 8% of the sample lies in the top ten. The specimen comprised CD8+ T cells from peripheral blood mononuclear cells, sampled in the second trimester of pregnancy. The sequence came from a female donor in good health, enrolled as a control in a pregnancy study. The chain couples TRBV28 to TRBJ1-5, and TRBD1 may be the D gene, going by 5 matching bases. The base sequence is TGTGCCAGCAGTCGCAACCAGGGCCCCAATCAGCCCCAGCATTTT. It encodes CASSRNQGPNQPQHF.